These T cell receptor beta chains were read from a single sample in a study of T-cell memory formation after mild COVID-19. TCRdb reanalysed the 5' RACE reads using MiXCR and keeps one entry per CDR3 protein. Here the sample spans tens of thousands of distinct CDR3 sequences, 20% to 25% being singletons. Sequencing was carried out using PBMCs or a T cell subset sorted from them (not recorded which). Every receptor here comes from a man younger than 35 who had mild COVID-19 (a few samples of this study predate the infection). Cell type and time point are not known. Each CDR3 is given with its conserved first and last residue. The order of the fields is CDR3 length, V gene, CDR3 protein.

14 | TRBV29-1 | CSVVSRQGAGELFF
15 | TRBV9 | CASSVAGTGPYEQYF
17 | TRBV7-8 | CASSFPRVGVTKNIQYF
15 | TRBV12-3/TRBV12-4 | CASSLALGTPLEQYF
14 | TRBV6-2/TRBV6-3 | CASTPLMLSGELFF
19 | TRBV7-6 | CASSLGRLKHRSSYNEQFF
15 | TRBV5-1 | CASSILGAGGDIQYF
15 | TRBV6-4 | CASSVAGASYNEQFF
15 | TRBV4-1 | CASSQEVSGGYEQYF
13 | TRBV29-1 | CRVARTGGYEQYF
13 | TRBV7-2 | CASSLNSREKLFF
12 | TRBV12-3/TRBV12-4 | CASRAGGHEQYF
18 | TRBV7-2 | CASSPVNRGGPKTGELFF
16 | TRBV4-1 | CASSQDLGTLGNTIYF
14 | TRBV19 | CASSIDWGAGELFF
13 | TRBV6-2/TRBV6-3 | CASSYRITDTQYF
15 | TRBV5-6 | CASSRYGTGESPLHF
12 | TRBV25-1 | CASSVRNTEAFF
14 | TRBV7-9 | CASSFSREEETQYF
15 | TRBV7-6 | CASSLSEGQYNEQFF
14 | TRBV5-1 | CASSSHGINTEAFF
14 | TRBV7-9 | CASSSGGNNQPQHF
15 | TRBV13 | CASRWKGAFDTEAFF
16 | TRBV6-2/TRBV6-3 | CASSSTGTGASYEQYF
14 | TRBV6-2/TRBV6-3 | CASSYASSADTQYF
12 | TRBV6-5 | CASSPWGDEQFF
17 | TRBV5-5 | CASSPGDSGAYNSPLHF
15 | TRBV12-3/TRBV12-4 | CASSLLPGVDQPQHF
16 | TRBV5-6 | CASSSLLAGERDTQYF